This TCR beta chain was captured by sequencing in a study of PD-L1 blockade in urothelial cancer. Turning to the study itself: Anywhere from 0 to 3 prior chemotherapy regimens had been received by patients. Reported median T cell count for blood samples was more than 110,000.

The protocol was immunoSEQ multiplex PCR, while the TCRdb copy is restricted to in-frame clones and leaves out a portion. The table has tens of thousands of clones, 70% to 90% seen once. As for time point: peripheral blood 6 weeks after treatment start. Sample numbers ranged from 1 to 8 per patient, encompassing pretreatment and on-treatment collections. General study findings and limits: At the 3-week point, tumor-associated blood clones expanded more in durable-benefit patients.

This CDR3 region has 18 residues. CDR1 and CDR2 from the germline V gene are WSHSY and SAAADI. The V and J ends lost 1 base and 3 bases, in that order; junction bases with no gene match: 11. In regard to this clone: As yet, its antigen is unknown.

Sequencing was performed on PBMCs, taken around atezolizumab (anti-PD-L1) treatment. This sequence originates from a man between 65 and 85 years old with urothelial cancer. The chain combines TRBV10-2 with TRBJ1-2; 10 nucleotides line up with TRBD1. The CDR3 here is CASSELGQGDPTHYGYTF. The CDR3 DNA reads TGCGCCAGCAGTGAGTTAGGACAGGGGGATCCTACTCACTATGGCTACACCTTC.